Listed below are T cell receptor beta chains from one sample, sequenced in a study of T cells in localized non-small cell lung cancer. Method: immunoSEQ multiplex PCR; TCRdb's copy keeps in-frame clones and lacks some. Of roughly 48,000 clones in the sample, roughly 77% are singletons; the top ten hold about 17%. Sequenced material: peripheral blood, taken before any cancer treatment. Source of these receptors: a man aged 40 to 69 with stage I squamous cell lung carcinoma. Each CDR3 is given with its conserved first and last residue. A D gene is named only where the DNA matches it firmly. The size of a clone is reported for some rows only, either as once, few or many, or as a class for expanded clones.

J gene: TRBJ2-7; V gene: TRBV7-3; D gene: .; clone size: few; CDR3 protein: CASSLDSGPSYEQYF; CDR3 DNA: TGTGCCAGCAGCCTAGATTCGGGCCCCTCCTACGAGCAGTACTTC
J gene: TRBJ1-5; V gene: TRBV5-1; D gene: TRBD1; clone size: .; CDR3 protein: CASSYDGTGNQPQHF; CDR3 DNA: TGCGCCAGCAGTTACGACGGGACAGGCAATCAGCCCCAGCATTTT
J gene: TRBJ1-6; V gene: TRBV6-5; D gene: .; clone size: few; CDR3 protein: CASSVDSFGSPLHF; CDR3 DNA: TGTGCCAGCAGTGTAGACAGTTTTGGTTCACCCCTCCACTTT
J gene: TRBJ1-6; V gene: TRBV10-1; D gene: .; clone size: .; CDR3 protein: CAIPYRAEDSPLHF; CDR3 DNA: TGCGCCATCCCGTACAGGGCGGAGGATTCACCCCTCCACTTT
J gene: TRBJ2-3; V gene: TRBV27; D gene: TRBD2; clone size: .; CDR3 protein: CASSSLTSGGPGTDTQYF; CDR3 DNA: TGTGCCAGCAGTTCGCTGACTAGCGGGGGCCCGGGGACAGATACGCAGTATTTT
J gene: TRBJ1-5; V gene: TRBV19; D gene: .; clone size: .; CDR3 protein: CASTSARTWVPQHF; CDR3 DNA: TGTGCCAGTACTTCAGCCAGGACTTGGGTGCCCCAGCATTTT
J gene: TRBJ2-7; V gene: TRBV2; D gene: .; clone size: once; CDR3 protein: CASSEDVGAAGEQYF; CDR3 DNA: TGTGCCAGCAGTGAAGACGTAGGGGCGGCGGGCGAGCAGTACTTC
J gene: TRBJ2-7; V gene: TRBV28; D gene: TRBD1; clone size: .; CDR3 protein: CASSFRGSMYEQYF; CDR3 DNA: TGTGCCAGCAGTTTCAGGGGGTCAATGTACGAGCAGTACTTC
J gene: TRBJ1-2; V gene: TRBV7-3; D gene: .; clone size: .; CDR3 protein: CASSLLPQAGVNGYTF; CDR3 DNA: TGTGCCAGCAGCTTACTCCCTCAGGCAGGTGTGAATGGCTACACCTTC
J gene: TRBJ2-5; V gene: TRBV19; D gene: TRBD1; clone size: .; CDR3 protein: CASSMGQGATETQYF; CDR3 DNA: TGTGCCAGTAGTATGGGGCAGGGGGCGACAGAGACCCAGTACTTC
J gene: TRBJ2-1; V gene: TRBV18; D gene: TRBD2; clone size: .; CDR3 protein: CASSRGVSDEQFF; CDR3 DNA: TGTGCCAGCTCCCGGGGGGTGTCGGATGAGCAGTTCTTC